The clone carrying this TCR beta chain came up many times. What it binds is not known. This sample was included in a study of identical twins. Study-wide points: Invariant MAIT and iNKT cells may have partly biased zero-insertion analyses.

This CDR3 spans 17 amino acids. From germline, CDR1 is SEHNR and CDR2 FQNEAQ (reference sequence). Trimming removed 5 bases from V and 0 bases from J, with 18 bases in between. TCRdb re-called the 5' RACE reads with MiXCR, one entry per CDR3 protein. The table has 120,000 to 150,000 distinct CDR3 sequences, roughly 3.5% seen once; the top ten hold 7% to 10%. The sequencing sample was made of memory T cells sorted from blood. This TCR came from a man aged 18 to 29 in good health. The chain employs TRBV7-9 and TRBJ2-3, with D possibly being TRBD2 (6 bases). The CDR3 here is CASSIRGTLLSTDTQYF. As DNA, the CDR3 is TGTGCCAGCAGCATCCGGGGGACTCTACTAAGCACAGATACGCAGTATTTT.